Listed here are 3 T cell receptor beta chains from one sample, sequenced in a study of cytomegalovirus exposure and HLA in healthy donors. The PCR was carried out with 60 Vbeta primers and 13 Jbeta primers. Clones were read by immunoSEQ multiplex PCR, and TCRdb kept only the in-frame ones, dropping some. The table lists about 130,000 clones, about 80% of them singletons. The material sequenced was PBMCs. These receptors all stem from a man aged 25-45 years in good health.

The chain joins TRBV2 to TRBJ1-2; 7 positions match TRBD1. This CDR3 has 12 residues. Germline CDR1 is SNHLY and CDR2 is FYNNEI. V was clipped by 6 bases and J by 7 bases; unmatched bases: 5. DNA of the CDR3: TGTGCCAGCAGCGTCGACAGGGTTGGCTACACCTTC. Translation: CASSVDRVGYTF. Drawing the rest from reference TRBV2 and TRBJ1-2, the complete variable domain is EPEVTQTPSHQVTQMGQEVILRCVPISNHLYFYWYRQILGQKVEFLVSFYNNEISEKSEIFDDQFSVERPDGSNFTLKIRSTKLEDSAMYFCASSVDRVGYTFGSGTRLTVV.

The chain recombines TRBV19 with TRBJ2-1; the D gene is possibly TRBD2 (5 bases). The CDR3 is 15 amino acids. V was pared by 4 bases and J by 8 bases, with 18 bases between. Germline V CDR1 and CDR2: LNHDA, SQIVND (reference sequence). This chain's CDR3 is CASSRWRSGSDEQFF. The CDR3 nucleotides are TGTGCCAGTAGTAGATGGAGGTCGGGGTCCGATGAGCAGTTCTTC.

The chain is built from TRBV19 and TRBJ2-7, with 7 positions matching TRBD2. The V segment lost 7 bases and the J segment 0 bases; nucleotides outside the gene matches: 6. This CDR3 comprises 14 residues. The germline CDR1 and CDR2 sequences are LNHDA and SQIVND (reference sequence). CDR3 DNA: TGTGCCAGTAACCGGGGGACTACCTCCTACGAGCAGTACTTC. This codes for CASNRGTTSYEQYF.